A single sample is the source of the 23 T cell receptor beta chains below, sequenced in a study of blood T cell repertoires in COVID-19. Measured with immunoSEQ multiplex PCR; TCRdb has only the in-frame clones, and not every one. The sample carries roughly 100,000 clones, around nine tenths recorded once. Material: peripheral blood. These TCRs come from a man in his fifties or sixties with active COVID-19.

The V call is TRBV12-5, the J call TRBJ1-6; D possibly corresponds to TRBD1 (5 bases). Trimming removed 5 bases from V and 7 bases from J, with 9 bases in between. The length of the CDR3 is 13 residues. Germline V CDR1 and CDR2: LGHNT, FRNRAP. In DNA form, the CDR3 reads TGTGCTAGTGGTCCGGGACTGAATTCACCCCTCCACTTT. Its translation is CASGPGLNSPLHF.

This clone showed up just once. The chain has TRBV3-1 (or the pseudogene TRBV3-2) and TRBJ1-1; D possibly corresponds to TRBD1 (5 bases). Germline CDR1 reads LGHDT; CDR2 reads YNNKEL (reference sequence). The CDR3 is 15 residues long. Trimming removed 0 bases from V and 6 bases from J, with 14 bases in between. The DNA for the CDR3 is TGTGCCAGCAGCCAAGATCTCGGGGGGAGGGCTGAAGCTTTCTTT. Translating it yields CASSQDLGGRAEAFF.

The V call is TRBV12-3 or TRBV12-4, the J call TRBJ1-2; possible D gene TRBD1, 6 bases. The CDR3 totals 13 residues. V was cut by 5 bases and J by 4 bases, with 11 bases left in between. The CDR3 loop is CASSKDSRYGYTF. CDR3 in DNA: TGTGCCAGCAGTAAGGACAGCCGCTATGGCTACACCTTC.

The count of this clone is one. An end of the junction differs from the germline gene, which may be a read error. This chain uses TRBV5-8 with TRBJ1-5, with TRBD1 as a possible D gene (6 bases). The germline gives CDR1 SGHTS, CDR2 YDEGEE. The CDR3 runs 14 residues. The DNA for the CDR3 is TGTGCCAGCAGTTTGGAACAGGGTCGTCAGCCCCAGCATTTT. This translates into CASSLEQGRQPQHF. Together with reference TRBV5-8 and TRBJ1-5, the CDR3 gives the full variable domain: EAGVTQSPTHLIKTRGQQATLRCSPISGHTSVYWYQQALGLGLQFLLWYDEGEERNRGNFPPRFSGRQFPNYSSELNVNALELEDSALYLCASSLEQGRQPQHFGDGTRLSIL.

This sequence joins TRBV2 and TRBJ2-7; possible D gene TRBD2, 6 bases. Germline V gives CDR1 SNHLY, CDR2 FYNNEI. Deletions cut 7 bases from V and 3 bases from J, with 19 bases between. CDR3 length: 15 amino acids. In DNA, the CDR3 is TGTGCCAGCAAGGTGAACGCGGGAAACAGCTACGAGCAGTACTTC. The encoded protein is CASKVNAGNSYEQYF.

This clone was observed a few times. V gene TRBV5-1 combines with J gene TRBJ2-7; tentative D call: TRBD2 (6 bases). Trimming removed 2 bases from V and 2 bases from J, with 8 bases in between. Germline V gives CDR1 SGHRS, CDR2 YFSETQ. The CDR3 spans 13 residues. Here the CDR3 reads CASSFGGAYEQYF. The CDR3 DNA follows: TGCGCCAGCAGCTTCGGGGGAGCCTACGAGCAGTACTTC.

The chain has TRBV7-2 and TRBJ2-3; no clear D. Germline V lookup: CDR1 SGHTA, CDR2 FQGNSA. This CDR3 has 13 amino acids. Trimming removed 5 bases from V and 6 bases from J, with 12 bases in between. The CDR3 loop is CASSPLQQDTQYF. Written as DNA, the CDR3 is TGTGCCAGCAGCCCACTTCAACAGGATACGCAGTATTTT.

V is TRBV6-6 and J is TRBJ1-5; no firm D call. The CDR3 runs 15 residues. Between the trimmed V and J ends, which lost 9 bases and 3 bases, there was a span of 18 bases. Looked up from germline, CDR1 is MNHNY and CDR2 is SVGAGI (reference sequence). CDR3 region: CASGGGAGSNQPQHF. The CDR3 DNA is TGTGCCAGTGGCGGCGGAGCGGGTTCCAATCAGCCCCAGCATTTT.

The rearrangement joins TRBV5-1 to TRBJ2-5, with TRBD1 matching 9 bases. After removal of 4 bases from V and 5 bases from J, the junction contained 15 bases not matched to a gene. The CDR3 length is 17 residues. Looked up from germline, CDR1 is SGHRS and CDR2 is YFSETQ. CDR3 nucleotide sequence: TGCGCCAGCAGCGCACACTCGACTGGACAGGGGTACGAGACCCAGTACTTC. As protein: CASSAHSTGQGYETQYF.

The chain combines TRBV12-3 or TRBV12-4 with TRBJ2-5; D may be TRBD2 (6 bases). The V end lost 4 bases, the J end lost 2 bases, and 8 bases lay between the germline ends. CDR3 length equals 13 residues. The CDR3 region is CASSYGGQETQYF. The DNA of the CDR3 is TGTGCCAGCAGTTACGGGGGTCAAGAGACCCAGTACTTC.

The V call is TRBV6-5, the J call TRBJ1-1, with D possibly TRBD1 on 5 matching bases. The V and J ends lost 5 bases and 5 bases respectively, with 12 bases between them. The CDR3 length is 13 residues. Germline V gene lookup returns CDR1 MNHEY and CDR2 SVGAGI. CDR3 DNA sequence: TGTGCCAGCAGTAGGGATGGGGGGACTGAAGCTTTCTTT. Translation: CASSRDGGTEAFF.

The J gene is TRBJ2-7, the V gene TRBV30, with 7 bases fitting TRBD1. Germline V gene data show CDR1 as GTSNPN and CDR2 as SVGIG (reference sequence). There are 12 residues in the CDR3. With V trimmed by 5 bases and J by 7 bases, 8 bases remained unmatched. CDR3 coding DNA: TGTGCCTGGGACAGACAGGGAAGGGAGCAGTACTTC. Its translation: CAWDRQGREQYF. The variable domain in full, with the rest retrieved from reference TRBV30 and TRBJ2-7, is SQTIHQWPATLVQPVGSPLSLECTVEGTSNPNLYWYRQAAGRGLQLLFYSVGIGQISSEVPQNLSASRPQDRQFILSSKKLLLSDSGFYLCAWDRQGREQYFGPGTRLTVT.

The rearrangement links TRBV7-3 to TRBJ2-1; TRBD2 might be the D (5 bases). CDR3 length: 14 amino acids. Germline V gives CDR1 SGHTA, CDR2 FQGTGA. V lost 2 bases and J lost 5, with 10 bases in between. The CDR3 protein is CASSLRAGNNEQFF. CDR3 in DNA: TGTGCCAGCAGCTTACGGGCCGGGAACAATGAGCAGTTCTTC.

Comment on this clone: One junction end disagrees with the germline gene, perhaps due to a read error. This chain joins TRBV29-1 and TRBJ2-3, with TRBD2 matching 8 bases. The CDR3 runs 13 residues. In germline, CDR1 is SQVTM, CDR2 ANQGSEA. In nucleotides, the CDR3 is TGCAGCGTGGAAGGACTAGCTTCAGATACGCAGTATTTT. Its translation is CSVEGLASDTQYF.

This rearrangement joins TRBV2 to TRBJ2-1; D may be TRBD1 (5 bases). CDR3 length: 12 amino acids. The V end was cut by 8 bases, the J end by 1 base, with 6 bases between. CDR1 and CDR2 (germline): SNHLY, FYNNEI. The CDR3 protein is CASGQSYNEQFF. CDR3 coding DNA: TGTGCCAGCGGACAATCCTACAATGAGCAGTTCTTC.

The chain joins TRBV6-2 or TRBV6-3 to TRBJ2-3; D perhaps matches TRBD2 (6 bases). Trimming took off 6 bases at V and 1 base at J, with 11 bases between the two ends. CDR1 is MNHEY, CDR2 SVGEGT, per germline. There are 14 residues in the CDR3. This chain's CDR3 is CASSARRGTDTQYF. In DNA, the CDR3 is TGTGCCAGCAGCGCCCGGAGGGGCACAGATACGCAGTATTTT.

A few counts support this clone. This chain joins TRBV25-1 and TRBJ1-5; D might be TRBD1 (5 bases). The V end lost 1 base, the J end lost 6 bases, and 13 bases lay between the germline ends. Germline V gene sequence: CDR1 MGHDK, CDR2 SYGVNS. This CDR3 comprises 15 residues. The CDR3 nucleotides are TGTGCCAGCAGTGAATCGGGGGTCCTGGGTCAGCCCCAGCATTTT. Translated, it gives CASSESGVLGQPQHF. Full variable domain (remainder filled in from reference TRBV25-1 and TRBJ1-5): EADIYQTPRYLVIGTGKKITLECSQTMGHDKMYWYQQDPGMELHLIHYSYGVNSTEKGDLSSESTVSRIRTEHFPLTLESARPSHTSQYLCASSESGVLGQPQHFGDGTRLSIL.

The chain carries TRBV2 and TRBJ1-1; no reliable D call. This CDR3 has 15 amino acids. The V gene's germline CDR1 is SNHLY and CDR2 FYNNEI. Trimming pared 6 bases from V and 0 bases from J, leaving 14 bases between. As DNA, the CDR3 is TGTGCCAGCAGCGATCTGTTAGCCTTGAACACTGAAGCTTTCTTT. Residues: CASSDLLALNTEAFF.

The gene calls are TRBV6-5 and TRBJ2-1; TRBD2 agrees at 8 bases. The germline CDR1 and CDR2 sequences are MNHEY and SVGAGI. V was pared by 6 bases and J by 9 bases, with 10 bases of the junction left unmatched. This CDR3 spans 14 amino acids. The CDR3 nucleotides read TGTGCCAGCAGAGCCGGGACTAGAGTGGGTGAGCAGTTCTTC. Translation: CASRAGTRVGEQFF.

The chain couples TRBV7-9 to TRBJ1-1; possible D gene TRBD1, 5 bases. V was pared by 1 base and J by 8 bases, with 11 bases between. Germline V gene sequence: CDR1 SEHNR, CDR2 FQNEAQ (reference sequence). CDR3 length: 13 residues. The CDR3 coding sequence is TGTGCCAGCAGCTTAGGGCAGGGTGTGGAAGCTTTCTTT. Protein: CASSLGQGVEAFF.

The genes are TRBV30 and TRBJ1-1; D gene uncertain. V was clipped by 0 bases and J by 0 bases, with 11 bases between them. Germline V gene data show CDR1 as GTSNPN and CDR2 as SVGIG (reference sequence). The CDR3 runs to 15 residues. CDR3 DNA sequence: TGTGCCTGGAGTGTACTTCGGAGCATGAACACTGAAGCTTTCTTT. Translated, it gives CAWSVLRSMNTEAFF.

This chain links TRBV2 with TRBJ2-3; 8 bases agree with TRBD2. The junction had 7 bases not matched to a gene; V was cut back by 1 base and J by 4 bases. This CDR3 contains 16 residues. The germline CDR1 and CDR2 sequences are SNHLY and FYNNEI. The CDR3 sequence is CASSEDGGTRADTQYF. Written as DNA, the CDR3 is TGTGCCAGCAGTGAAGATGGGGGGACTAGGGCAGATACGCAGTATTTT.

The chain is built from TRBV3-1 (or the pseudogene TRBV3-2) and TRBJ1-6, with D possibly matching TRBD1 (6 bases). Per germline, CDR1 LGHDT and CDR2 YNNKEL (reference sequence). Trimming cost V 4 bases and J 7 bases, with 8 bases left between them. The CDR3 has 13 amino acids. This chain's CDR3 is CASSLTGNSPLHF. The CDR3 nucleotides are TGTGCCAGCAGCCTCACAGGGAATTCACCCCTCCACTTT.